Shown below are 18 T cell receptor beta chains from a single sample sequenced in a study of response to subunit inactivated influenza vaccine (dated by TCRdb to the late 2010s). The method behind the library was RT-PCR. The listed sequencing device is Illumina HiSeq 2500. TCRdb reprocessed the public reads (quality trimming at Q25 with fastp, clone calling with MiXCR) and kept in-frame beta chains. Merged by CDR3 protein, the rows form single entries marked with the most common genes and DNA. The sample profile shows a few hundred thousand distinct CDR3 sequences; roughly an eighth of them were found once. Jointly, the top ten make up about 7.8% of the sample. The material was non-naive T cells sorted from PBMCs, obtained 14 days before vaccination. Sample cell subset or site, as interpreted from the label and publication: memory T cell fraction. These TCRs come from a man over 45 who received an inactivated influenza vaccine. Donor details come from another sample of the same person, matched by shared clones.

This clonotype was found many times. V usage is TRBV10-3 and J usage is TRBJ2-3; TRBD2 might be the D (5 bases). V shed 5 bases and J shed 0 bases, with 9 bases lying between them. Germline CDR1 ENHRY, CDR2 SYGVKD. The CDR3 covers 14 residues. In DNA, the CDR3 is TGTGCCATCAGTCTAGCAGCTAGCACAGATACGCAGTATTTT. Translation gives CAISLAASTDTQYF.

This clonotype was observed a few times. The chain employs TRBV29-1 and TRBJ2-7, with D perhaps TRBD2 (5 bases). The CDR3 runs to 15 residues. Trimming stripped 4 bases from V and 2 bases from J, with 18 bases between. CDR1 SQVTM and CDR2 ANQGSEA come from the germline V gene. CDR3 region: CSVGRTGRTPYEQYF. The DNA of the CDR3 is TGCAGCGTTGGCAGGACTGGCAGAACCCCCTACGAGCAGTACTTC.

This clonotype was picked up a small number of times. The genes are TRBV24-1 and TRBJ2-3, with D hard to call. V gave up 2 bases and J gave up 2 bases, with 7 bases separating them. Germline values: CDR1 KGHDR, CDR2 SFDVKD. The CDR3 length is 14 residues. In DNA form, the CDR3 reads TGTGCCACCAGTGATTCGGTATTCACAGATACGCAGTATTTT. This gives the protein CATSDSVFTDTQYF.

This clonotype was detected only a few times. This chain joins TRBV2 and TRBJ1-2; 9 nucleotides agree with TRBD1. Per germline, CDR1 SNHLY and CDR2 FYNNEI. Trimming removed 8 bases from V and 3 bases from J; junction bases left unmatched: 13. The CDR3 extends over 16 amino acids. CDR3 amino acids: CASVADRGFVDYGYTF. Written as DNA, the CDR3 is TGTGCCAGCGTGGCGGACAGGGGTTTCGTGGACTATGGCTACACCTTC.

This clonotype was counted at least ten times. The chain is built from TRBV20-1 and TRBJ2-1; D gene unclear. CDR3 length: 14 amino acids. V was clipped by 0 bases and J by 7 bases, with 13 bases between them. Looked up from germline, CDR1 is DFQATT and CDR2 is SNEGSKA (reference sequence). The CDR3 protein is CSAREDSLGNEQFF. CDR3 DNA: TGCAGTGCTAGAGAAGACTCCCTCGGTAATGAGCAGTTCTTC.

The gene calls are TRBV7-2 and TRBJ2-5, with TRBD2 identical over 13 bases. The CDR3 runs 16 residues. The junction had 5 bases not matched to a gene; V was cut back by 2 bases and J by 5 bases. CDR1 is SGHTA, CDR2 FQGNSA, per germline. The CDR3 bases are TGTGCCAGCAGCTTAACTAGCGGGGGGGCCTTTGAGACCCAGTACTTC. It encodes CASSLTSGGAFETQYF.

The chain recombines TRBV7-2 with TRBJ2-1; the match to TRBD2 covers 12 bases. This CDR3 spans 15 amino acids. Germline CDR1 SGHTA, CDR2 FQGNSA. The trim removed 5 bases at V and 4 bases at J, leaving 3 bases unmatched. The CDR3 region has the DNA TGTGCCAGCAGCCGGACTAGCGGGAATTACAATGAGCAGTTCTTC. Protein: CASSRTSGNYNEQFF.

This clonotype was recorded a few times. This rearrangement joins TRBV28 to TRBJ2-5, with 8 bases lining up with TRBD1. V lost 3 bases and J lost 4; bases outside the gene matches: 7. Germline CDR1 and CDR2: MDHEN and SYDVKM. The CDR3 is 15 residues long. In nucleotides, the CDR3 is TGTGCCAGCAGTTTCGGCCAGGGGGCGAGAGAGACCCAGTACTTC. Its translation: CASSFGQGARETQYF.

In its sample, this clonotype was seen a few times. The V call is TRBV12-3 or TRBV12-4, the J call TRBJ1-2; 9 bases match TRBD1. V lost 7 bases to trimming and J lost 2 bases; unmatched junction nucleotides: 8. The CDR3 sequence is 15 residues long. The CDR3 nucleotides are TGTGCCAGCACCTTAGGACAGGGGCGCAACTATGGCTACACCTTC. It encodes CASTLGQGRNYGYTF.

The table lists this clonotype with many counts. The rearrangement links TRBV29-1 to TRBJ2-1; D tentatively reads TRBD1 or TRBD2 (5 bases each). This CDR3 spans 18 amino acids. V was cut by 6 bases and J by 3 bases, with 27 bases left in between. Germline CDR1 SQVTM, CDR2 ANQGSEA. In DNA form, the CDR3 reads TGCAGCGTGGATGCGGGTTCCGGGACGGCTCTTAACTACAATGAGCAGTTCTTC. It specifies CSVDAGSGTALNYNEQFF.

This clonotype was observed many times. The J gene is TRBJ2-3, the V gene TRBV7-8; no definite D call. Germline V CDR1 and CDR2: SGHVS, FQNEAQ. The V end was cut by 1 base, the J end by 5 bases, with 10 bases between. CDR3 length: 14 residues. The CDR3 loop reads CASSLDPMIDTQYF. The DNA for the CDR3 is TGTGCCAGCAGCTTAGATCCCATGATAGATACGCAGTATTTT.

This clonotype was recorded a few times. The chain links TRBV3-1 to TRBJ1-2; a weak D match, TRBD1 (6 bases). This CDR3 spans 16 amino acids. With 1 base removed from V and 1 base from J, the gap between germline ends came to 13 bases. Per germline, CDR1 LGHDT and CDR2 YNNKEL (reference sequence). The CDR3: CASSQAGRQVNYGYTF. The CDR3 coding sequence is TGTGCCAGCAGCCAAGCGGGGAGACAGGTTAACTATGGCTACACCTTC.

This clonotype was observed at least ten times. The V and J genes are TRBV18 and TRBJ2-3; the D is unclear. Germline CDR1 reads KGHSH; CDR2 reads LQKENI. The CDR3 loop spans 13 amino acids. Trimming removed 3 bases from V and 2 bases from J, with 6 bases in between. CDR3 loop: CASSPPFTDTQYF. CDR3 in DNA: TGTGCCAGCTCACCCCCCTTCACAGATACGCAGTATTTT.

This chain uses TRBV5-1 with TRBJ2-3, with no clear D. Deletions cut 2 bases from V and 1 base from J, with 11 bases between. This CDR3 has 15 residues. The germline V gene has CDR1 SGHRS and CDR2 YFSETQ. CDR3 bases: TGCGCCAGCAGCTTCCTGGCACCCCGCACAGATACGCAGTATTTT. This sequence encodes CASSFLAPRTDTQYF.

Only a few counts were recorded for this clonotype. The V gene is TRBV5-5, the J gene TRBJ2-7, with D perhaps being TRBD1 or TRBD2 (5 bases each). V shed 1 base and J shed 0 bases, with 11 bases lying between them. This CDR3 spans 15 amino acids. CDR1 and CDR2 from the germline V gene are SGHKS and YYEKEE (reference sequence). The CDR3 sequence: CASSLISGTSYEQYF. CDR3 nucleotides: TGTGCCAGCAGCTTGATTTCCGGGACCTCCTACGAGCAGTACTTC.

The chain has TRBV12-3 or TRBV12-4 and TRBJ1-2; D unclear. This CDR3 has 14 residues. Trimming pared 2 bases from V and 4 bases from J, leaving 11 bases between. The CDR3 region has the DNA TGTGCCAGCAGTTTATCTGCAGGCGGCTATGGCTACACCTTC. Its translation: CASSLSAGGYGYTF.

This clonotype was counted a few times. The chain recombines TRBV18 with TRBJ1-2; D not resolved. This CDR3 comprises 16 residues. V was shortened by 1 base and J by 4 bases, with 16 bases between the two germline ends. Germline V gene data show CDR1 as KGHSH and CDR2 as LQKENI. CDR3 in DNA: TGTGCCAGCTCACCACTATCTTCTACAGTTGGCTATGGCTACACCTTC. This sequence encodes CASSPLSSTVGYGYTF.

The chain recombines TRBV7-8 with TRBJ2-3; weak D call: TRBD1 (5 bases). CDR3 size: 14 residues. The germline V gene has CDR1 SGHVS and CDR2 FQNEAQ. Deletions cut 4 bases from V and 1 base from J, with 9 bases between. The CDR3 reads CASSSDTRTDTQYF. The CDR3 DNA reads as TGTGCCAGCAGCTCGGACACTCGCACAGATACGCAGTATTTT.